The source of this TCR beta chain is a study of blood T cell repertoires in COVID-19. For the study at large: Samples came from the United States, Italy and Spain, spanning acute and convalescent COVID-19. The cDNA or gDNA used as material had been derived from T cells, B-cell-depleted T cells, or PBMCs.

This CDR3 region has 13 residues. Trimming stripped 2 bases from V and 6 bases from J, with 10 bases between. Looked up from germline, CDR1 is ENHRY and CDR2 is SYGVKD. In the original processing: Amplification from reference gene primers served as the basis for estimated nucleated cell counts. The repertoire was sequenced with immunoSEQ multiplex PCR; TCRdb's copy has only in-frame clones and lacks some. For V, J and clone size, that table is used; D and trimming come from the DNA. This sample has about 93,000 clones, with 75% to 90% found just once. This receptor was identified in a human donor with active COVID-19. The donor label of this sample is uncertain. This chain joins TRBV10-3 and TRBJ1-2; weak D call: TRBD1 (6 bases). The source material was peripheral blood. CDR3 amino acids: CAISEAGDNGYTF. The DNA of the CDR3 is TGTGCCATCAGTGAGGCAGGGGATAATGGCTACACCTTC.